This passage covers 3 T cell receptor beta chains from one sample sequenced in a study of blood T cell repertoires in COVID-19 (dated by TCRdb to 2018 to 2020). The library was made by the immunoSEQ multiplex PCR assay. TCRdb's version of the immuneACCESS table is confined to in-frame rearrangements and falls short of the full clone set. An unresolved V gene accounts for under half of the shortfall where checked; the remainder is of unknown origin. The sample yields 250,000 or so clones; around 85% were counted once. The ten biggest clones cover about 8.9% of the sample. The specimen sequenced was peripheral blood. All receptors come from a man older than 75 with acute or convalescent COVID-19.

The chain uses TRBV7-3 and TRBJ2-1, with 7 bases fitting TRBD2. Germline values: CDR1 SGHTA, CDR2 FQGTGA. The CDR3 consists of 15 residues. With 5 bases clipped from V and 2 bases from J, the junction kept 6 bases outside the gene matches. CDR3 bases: TGTGCCAGCAGCCCGACTAGCATCGCCTACAATGAGCAGTTCTTC. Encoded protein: CASSPTSIAYNEQFF. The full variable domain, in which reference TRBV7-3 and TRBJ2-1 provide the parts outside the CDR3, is GAGVSQTPSNKVTEKGKYVELRCDPISGHTALYWYRQSLGQGPEFLIYFQGTGAADDSGLPNDRFFAVRPEGSVSTLKIQRTERGDSAVYLCASSPTSIAYNEQFFGPGTRLTVL.

The CDR3 reads CAIRGDRGGNEQFF. In nucleotides, the CDR3 is TGTGCCATCAGGGGGGACAGGGGAGGGAATGAGCAGTTCTTC. This rearrangement joins TRBV10-3 to TRBJ2-1; 10 nucleotides align to TRBD1. J gave up 7 bases and V 6 bases, and 6 bases lay outside the gene matches. CDR1 is ENHRY, CDR2 SYGVKD, per germline. This CDR3 comprises 14 residues.

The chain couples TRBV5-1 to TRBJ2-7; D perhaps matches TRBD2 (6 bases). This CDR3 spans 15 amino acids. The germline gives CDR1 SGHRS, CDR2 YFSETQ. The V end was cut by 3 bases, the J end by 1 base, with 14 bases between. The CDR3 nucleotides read TGCGCCAGCAGCTACGGGACTTCTCAATCCTACGAGCAGTACTTC. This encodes CASSYGTSQSYEQYF.